One sample yielded the 22 T cell receptor beta chains listed below, sequenced in a study of blood T cells in healthy people across ages. Alongside a J-beta primer mix, a sample-barcoded 5' primer served in a second PCR lasting roughly 6 to 11 cycles. TCRdb re-called the 5' RACE reads through MiXCR, storing one row per CDR3 protein. The sample shows around 820,000 distinct CDR3 sequences, around a quarter of them seen only once. A further study also used this sample, focusing on T cells of mothers and their children.

Sequenced input: blood. Receptors originate from a boy under 18 in good health.

The sample holds a few counts of this clonotype. The gene calls are TRBV9 and TRBJ2-3; no definite D call. The CDR3 has 13 amino acids. The germline gives CDR1 SGDLS, CDR2 YYNGEE. V lost 4 bases and J 10 bases, leaving 16 bases between the germline ends. CDR3 nucleotide sequence: TGTGCCAGCAGCCTTGGGCCCGCTGAGGCGCAGTATTTT. It specifies CASSLGPAEAQYF.

The rearrangement joins TRBV20-1 to TRBJ2-5; D not resolved. The CDR3 has 14 residues. The germline gives CDR1 DFQATT, CDR2 SNEGSKA (reference sequence). V was trimmed by 4 bases and J by 5 bases, leaving 17 bases between them. DNA of the CDR3: TGCAGTGCTACAGACGAGACGGCCATCGAGACCCAGTACTTC. Its translation: CSATDETAIETQYF.

The chain combines TRBV5-1 with TRBJ2-1, with TRBD2 matching over 12 bases. Germline trimming cut 3 bases from V and 8 bases from J; bases unmatched to any gene: 9. The CDR3 is 16 residues long. The germline V gene encodes CDR1 SGHRS and CDR2 YFSETQ. CDR3 bases: TGCGCCAGCAGCTCTCGACTAGCGGGAGACCTCGATGAGCAGTTCTTC. Translation gives CASSSRLAGDLDEQFF. Drawing the rest from reference TRBV5-1 and TRBJ2-1, the complete variable domain is KAGVTQTPRYLIKTRGQQVTLSCSPISGHRSVSWYQQTPGQGLQFLFEYFSETQRNKGNFPGRFSGRQFSNSRSEMNVSTLELGDSALYLCASSSRLAGDLDEQFFGPGTRLTVL.

The V and J genes are TRBV12-3 or TRBV12-4 and TRBJ1-1; the D gene is possibly TRBD1 (5 bases). The CDR3 runs 14 residues. V lost 1 base and J 7 bases, leaving 13 bases between the germline ends. The CDR3 is CASSLGRGVYEAFF. As DNA, the CDR3 is TGTGCCAGCAGTTTAGGTAGAGGGGTGTATGAAGCTTTCTTT.

A remark on this clonotype: This likely comes from a read error, as the CDR3 has no conserved phenylalanine or tryptophan at its end. No DNA is shown, since the ends of the CDR3 on it are uncertain; the CDR3 is the one TCRdb lists. The chain is built from TRBV12-3 or TRBV12-4 and TRBJ2-3; TRBD2 is the table's D call, not checked against the DNA. The CDR3 extends over 12 residues, inclusive of both ends. The CDR3 is CAGRARADVEYS.

This clonotype was seen more than once but under ten times. The chain recombines TRBV9 with TRBJ1-4; D is ambiguous. This CDR3 is 16 amino acids long. The V and J ends lost 0 bases and 2 bases respectively, with 11 bases between them. Per germline, CDR1 SGDLS and CDR2 YYNGEE. This chain's CDR3 is CASSVGVRSTNEKLFF. CDR3 coding DNA: TGTGCCAGCAGCGTAGGGGTTAGGAGCACTAATGAAAAACTGTTTTTT.

In its sample, this clonotype was seen a few times. The chain couples TRBV6-1 to TRBJ2-6, with D unclear. The CDR3 has 18 amino acids. V lost 2 bases, J lost 0 bases, and 14 bases lay in between. Per germline, CDR1 MNHNS and CDR2 SASEGT. The CDR3 DNA is TGTGCCAGCAGTGAACCAAAATTCTCACTCTCTGGGGCCAACGTCCTGACTTTC. Translating it yields CASSEPKFSLSGANVLTF.

In this sample, this clonotype turned up a few times. The chain joins TRBV2 to TRBJ2-5; 10 bases are shared with TRBD1. In germline, CDR1 is SNHLY, CDR2 FYNNEI. The V segment lost 1 base and the J segment 5 bases; nucleotides outside the gene matches: 10. This CDR3 is built from 17 residues. The CDR3 region is CASSEGTGGVHPETQYF. The CDR3 nucleotides read TGTGCCAGCAGTGAAGGGACAGGGGGAGTACATCCGGAGACCCAGTACTTC. The entire variable domain, with the rest obtained from reference TRBV2 and TRBJ2-5, is as follows: EPEVTQTPSHQVTQMGQEVILRCVPISNHLYFYWYRQILGQKVEFLVSFYNNEISEKSEIFDDQFSVERPDGSNFTLKIRSTKLEDSAMYFCASSEGTGGVHPETQYFGPGTRLLVL.

The chain is built from TRBV4-3 and TRBJ1-1, with D unresolved. Germline V gives CDR1 LGHNA, CDR2 YSLEER. This CDR3 has 17 amino acids. Trimming stripped 0 bases from V and 2 bases from J, with 16 bases between. CDR3 sequence reads: CASSQDQVGWSNTEAFF. CDR3 DNA: TGCGCCAGCAGCCAAGATCAGGTTGGATGGTCCAACACTGAAGCTTTCTTT.

The chain is built from TRBV7-3 and TRBJ2-5, with 13 bases identical to TRBD2. This CDR3 has 16 residues. Germline V lookup: CDR1 SGHTA, CDR2 FQGTGA. Trimming at V came to 5 bases and at J to 7 bases, leaving 10 bases not matched to a gene. The chain's CDR3 is CASSPGGLAGSGTQYF. Written as DNA, the CDR3 is TGTGCCAGCAGCCCAGGGGGACTAGCGGGGTCCGGGACCCAGTACTTC.

This chain connects TRBV28 to TRBJ2-1, with 9 bases lining up with TRBD2. The CDR3 sequence is 15 residues long. Per germline, CDR1 MDHEN and CDR2 SYDVKM. V was pared by 7 bases and J by 7 bases, with 11 bases of the junction left unmatched. CDR3 protein: CASNKERGARNEQFF. CDR3 DNA sequence: TGTGCCAGCAACAAAGAGCGGGGGGCGCGGAATGAGCAGTTCTTC.

About this clonotype itself: This is likely a read error, given that the CDR3 carries no conserved phenylalanine or tryptophan at its end. The chain couples TRBV19 to TRBJ1-2, with no clear D. The length of the CDR3 is 11 residues. The ends were cut back, 5 bases at V and 8 bases at J, with 9 bases in the middle. Looked up from germline, CDR1 is LNHDA and CDR2 is SQIVND (reference sequence). This CDR3 reads CASSHLKGYTI. DNA of the CDR3: TGTGCCAGTAGTCACCTCAAGGGCTACACCATC.

The table lists this clonotype with a few counts. The rearrangement uses TRBV18 and TRBJ2-7, with TRBD2 as a possible D gene (6 bases). V shed 1 base and J shed 5 bases, with 12 bases lying between them. There are 14 residues in the CDR3. Germline lookup yields CDR1 KGHSH and CDR2 LQKENI. CDR3 residues: CASSPLEGWNEQYF. The CDR3 DNA reads TGTGCCAGCTCACCACTGGAGGGGTGGAACGAGCAGTACTTC. Combining the CDR3 with reference TRBV18 and TRBJ2-7 gives the whole variable domain NAGVMQNPRHLVRRRGQEARLRCSPMKGHSHVYWYRQLPEEGLKFMVYLQKENIIDESGMPKERFSAEFPKEGPSILRIQQVVRGDSAAYFCASSPLEGWNEQYFGPGTRLTVT.

The chain has TRBV5-1 and TRBJ2-1; 7 nucleotides align to TRBD2. CDR1 and CDR2 (germline): SGHRS, YFSETQ. With 0 bases clipped from V and 2 bases from J, the junction kept 5 bases outside the gene matches. The CDR3 consists of 16 residues. This CDR3 is CASSLGIGGAYNEQFF. CDR3 bases: TGCGCCAGCAGCTTGGGCATTGGGGGGGCCTACAATGAGCAGTTCTTC.

This chain uses TRBV15 with TRBJ2-3; unclear D gene. This CDR3 spans 12 amino acids. Trimming cost V 8 bases and J 5 bases, with 11 bases left between them. CDR1 is LNHNV and CDR2 is YYDKDF in the germline V gene (reference sequence). CDR3 in amino acids: CATSKLVDTQYF. The CDR3 DNA reads as TGTGCCACCTCGAAGTTGGTAGATACGCAGTATTTT. Complete variable domain (other parts from reference TRBV15 and TRBJ2-3): DAMVIQNPRYQVTQFGKPVTLSCSQTLNHNVMYWYQQKSSQAPKLLFHYYDKDFNNEADTPDNFQSRRPNTSFCFLDIRSPGLGDTAMYLCATSKLVDTQYFGPGTRLTVL.

The J gene is TRBJ2-7, the V gene TRBV6-5, with D possibly TRBD1 on 6 matching bases. Trimming shortened V by 8 bases and J by 5 bases, and 16 bases separated the two germline ends. The germline V gene has CDR1 MNHEY and CDR2 SVGAGI. This CDR3 is built from 13 residues. The CDR3: CASHPQGLNEQYF. Here the CDR3 DNA reads TGTGCCAGCCATCCCCAGGGGTTGAACGAGCAGTACTTC.

The V and J genes are TRBV6-5 and TRBJ2-5; no reliable D call. This CDR3 spans 13 amino acids. V shed 3 bases and J shed 2 bases, with 7 bases lying between them. Germline loops: CDR1 MNHEY, CDR2 SVGAGI. The CDR3 is CASSYGPQETQYF. The CDR3 DNA reads as TGTGCCAGCAGTTATGGACCACAAGAGACCCAGTACTTC.

This chain connects TRBV7-6 to TRBJ2-3, with TRBD2 matching over 10 bases. Germline-derived CDR1 and CDR2 are SGHVS and FNYEAQ. CDR3 length equals 19 residues. V lost 1 base, J lost 1 base, and 11 bases stayed unmatched. CDR3 region: CASSLVVASGRSGTDTQYF. The CDR3 region has the DNA TGTGCCAGCAGCTTAGTCGTGGCTAGCGGGAGATCTGGCACAGATACGCAGTATTTT. The whole variable domain, remainder taken from reference TRBV7-6 and TRBJ2-3, is GAGVSQSPRYKVTKRGQDVALRCDPISGHVSLYWYRQALGQGPEFLTYFNYEAQQDKSGLPNDRFSAERPEGSISTLTIQRTEQRDSAMYRCASSLVVASGRSGTDTQYFGPGTRLTVL.

This clonotype was counted ten times or more. A junction boundary mismatches the germline segment, possibly from a read error. The J gene is TRBJ2-4, the V gene TRBV7-2; D tentatively fits TRBD1 or TRBD2 (5 bases each). The CDR3 is 13 residues long. Germline V gene sequence: CDR1 SGHTA, CDR2 FQGNSA. The CDR3 here is CASSLGGTAGPHF. The CDR3 coding sequence is TGTGCCAGCAGCTTAGGGGGGACGGCAGGGCCCCACTTC.

This clonotype has only a few counts. The rearrangement uses TRBV28 and TRBJ1-4; 7 bases map to TRBD1. CDR1 and CDR2 (germline): MDHEN, SYDVKM. Germline trimming cut 5 bases from V and 8 bases from J; bases unmatched to any gene: 5. The CDR3 runs 13 residues. CDR3 sequence: CASSPGGEEKLFF. The CDR3 DNA sequence: TGTGCCAGCAGTCCAGGGGGGGAAGAAAAACTGTTTTTT. Based on the CDR3 plus reference TRBV28 and TRBJ1-4, the full variable domain is DVKVTQSSRYLVKRTGEKVFLECVQDMDHENMFWYRQDPGLGLRLIYFSYDVKMKEKGDIPEGYSVSREKKERFSLILESASTNQTSMYLCASSPGGEEKLFFGSGTQLSVL.

The chain joins TRBV7-9 to TRBJ2-7; D is possibly TRBD2 (5 bases). Germline lookup yields CDR1 SEHNR and CDR2 FQNEAQ (reference sequence). V was trimmed by 0 bases and J by 0 bases, leaving 12 bases between them. The CDR3 length is 16 residues. In nucleotides, the CDR3 is TGTGCCAGCAGCTTAGCCCCAGGACTCCACTCCTACGAGCAGTACTTC. It translates to CASSLAPGLHSYEQYF.

The rearrangement links TRBV7-2 to TRBJ2-7; D ambiguous. CDR3 length: 15 amino acids. Deletions cut 5 bases from V and 5 bases from J, with 19 bases between. Germline V gives CDR1 SGHTA, CDR2 FQGNSA. The CDR3 sequence is CASSATLPSPNEQYF. CDR3 sequence (DNA): TGTGCCAGCAGCGCTACCCTACCAAGTCCTAACGAGCAGTACTTC.